This TCR beta chain was captured in a study of T cells in Graves' hyperthyroidism and ophthalmopathy. Study observations and caveats: A model of 13 V-J features distinguished ophthalmopathy from stable hyperthyroidism.

Researchers amplified the TCR beta CDR3 regions from RNA transcripts. An initial round of RT-PCR targeting the TCR CDR3 relied on the HTBI primer set. TCRdb redid the calling of the multiplex PCR reads with MiXCR, one entry per CDR3 protein. Altogether 600,000 or so distinct CDR3 sequences are present, over 12% being singletons, with the ten largest covering 7% to 9%. This clonotype has ten or more counts. Its antigen remains unknown. Each diagnosis was grounded in clinical symptoms, serum thyroxine and TRAb, thyroid ultrasound, and orbital computed tomography. Germline values: CDR1 MNHNS, CDR2 SASEGT. V was shortened by 5 bases and J by 0 bases, with 14 bases between the two germline ends. The CDR3 runs 15 residues.

This sequence joins TRBV6-1 and TRBJ2-7, with D perhaps being TRBD1 or TRBD2 (6 bases each). This receptor was obtained from a woman younger than 30 with Graves' ophthalmopathy. Sequencing was carried out using blood. CDR3 region: CASSSGGLLSYEQYF. The CDR3 DNA reads TGTGCCAGCAGTTCCGGGGGCCTCCTCTCCTACGAGCAGTACTTC.